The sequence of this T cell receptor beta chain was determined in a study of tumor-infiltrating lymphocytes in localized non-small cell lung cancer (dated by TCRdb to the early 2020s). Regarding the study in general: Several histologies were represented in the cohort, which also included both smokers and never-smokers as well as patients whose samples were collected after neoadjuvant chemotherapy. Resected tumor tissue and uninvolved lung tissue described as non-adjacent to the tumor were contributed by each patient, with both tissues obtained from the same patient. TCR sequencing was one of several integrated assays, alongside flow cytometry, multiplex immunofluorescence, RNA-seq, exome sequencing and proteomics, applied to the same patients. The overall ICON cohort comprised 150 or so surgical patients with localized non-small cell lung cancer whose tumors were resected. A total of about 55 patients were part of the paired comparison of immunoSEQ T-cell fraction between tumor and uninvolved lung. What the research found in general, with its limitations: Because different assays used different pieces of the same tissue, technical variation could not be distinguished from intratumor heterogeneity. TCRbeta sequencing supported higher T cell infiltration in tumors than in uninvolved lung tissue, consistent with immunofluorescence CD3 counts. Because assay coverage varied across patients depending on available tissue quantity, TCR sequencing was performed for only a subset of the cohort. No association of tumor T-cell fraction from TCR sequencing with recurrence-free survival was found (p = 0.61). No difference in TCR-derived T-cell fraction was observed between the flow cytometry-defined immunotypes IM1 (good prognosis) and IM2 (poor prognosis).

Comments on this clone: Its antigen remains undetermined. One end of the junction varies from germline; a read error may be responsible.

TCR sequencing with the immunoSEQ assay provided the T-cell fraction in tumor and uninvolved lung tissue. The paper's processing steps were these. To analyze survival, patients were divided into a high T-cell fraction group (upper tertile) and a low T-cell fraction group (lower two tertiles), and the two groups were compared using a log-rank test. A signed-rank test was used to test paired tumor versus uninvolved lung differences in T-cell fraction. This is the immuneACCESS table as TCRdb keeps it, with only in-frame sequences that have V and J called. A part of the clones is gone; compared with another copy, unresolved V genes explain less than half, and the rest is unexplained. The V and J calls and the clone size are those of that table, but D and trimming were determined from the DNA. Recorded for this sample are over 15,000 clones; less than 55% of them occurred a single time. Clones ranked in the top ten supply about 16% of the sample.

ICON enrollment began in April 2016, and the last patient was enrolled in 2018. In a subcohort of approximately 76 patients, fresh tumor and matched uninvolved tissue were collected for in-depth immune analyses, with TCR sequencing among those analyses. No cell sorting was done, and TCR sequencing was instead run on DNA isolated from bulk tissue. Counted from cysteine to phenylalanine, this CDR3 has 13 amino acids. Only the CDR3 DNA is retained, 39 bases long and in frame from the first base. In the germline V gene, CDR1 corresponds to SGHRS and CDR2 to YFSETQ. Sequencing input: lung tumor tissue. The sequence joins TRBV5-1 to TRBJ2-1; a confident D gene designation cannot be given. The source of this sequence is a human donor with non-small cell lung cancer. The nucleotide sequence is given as TGCGCTAGCAGACCAGACACCTACAATGAGCAGTTCTTC. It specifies CASRPDTYNEQFF. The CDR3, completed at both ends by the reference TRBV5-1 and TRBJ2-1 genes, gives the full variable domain KAGVTQTPRYLIKTRGQQVTLSCSPISGHRSVSWYQQTPGQGLQFLFEYFSETQRNKGNFPGRFSGRQFSNSRSEMNVSTLELGDSALYLCASRPDTYNEQFFGPGTRLTVL.